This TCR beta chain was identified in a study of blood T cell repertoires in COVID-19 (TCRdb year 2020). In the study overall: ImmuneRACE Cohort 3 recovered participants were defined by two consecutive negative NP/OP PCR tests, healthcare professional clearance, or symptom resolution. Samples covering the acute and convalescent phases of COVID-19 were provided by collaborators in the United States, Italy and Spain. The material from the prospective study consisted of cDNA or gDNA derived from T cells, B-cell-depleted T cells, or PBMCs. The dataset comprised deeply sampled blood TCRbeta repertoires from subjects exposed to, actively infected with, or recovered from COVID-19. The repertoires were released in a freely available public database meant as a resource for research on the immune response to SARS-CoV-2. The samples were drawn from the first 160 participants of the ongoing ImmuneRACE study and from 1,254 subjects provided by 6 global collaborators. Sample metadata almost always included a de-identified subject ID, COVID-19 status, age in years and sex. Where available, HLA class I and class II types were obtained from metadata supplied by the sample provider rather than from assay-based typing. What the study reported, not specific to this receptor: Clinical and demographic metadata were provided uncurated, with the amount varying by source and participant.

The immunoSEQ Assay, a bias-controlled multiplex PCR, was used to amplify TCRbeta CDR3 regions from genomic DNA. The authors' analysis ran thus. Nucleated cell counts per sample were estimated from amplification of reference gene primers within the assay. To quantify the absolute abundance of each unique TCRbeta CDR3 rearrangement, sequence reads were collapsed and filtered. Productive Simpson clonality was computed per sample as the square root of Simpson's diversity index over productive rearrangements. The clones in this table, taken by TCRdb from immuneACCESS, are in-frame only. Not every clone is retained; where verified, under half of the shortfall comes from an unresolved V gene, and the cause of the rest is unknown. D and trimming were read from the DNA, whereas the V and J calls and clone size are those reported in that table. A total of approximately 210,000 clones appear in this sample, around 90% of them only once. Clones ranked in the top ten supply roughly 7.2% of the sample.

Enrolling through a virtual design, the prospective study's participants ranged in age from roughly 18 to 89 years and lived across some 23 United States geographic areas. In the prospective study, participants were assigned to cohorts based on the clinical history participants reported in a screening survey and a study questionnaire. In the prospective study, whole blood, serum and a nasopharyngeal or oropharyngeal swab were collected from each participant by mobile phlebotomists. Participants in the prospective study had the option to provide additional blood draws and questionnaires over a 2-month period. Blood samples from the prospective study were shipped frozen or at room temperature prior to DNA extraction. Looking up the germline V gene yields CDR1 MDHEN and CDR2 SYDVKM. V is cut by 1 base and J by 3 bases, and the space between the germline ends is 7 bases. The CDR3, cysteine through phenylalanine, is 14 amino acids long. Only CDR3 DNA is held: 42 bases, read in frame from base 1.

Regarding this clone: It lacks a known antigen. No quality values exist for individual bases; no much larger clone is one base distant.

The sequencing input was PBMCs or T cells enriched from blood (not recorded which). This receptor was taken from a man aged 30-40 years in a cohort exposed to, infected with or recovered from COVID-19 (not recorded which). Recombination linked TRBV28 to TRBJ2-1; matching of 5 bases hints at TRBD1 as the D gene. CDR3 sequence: CASSLLQDYNEQFF. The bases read TGTGCCAGCAGTTTATTACAGGACTACAATGAGCAGTTCTTC.